The T cell receptor beta chain described here comes from a study of T cell responses to AZD1222 COVID-19 vaccine. General study findings and limits: The reported proportion of spike-specific TCRs targeting unmutated variant regions was nearly half. Repertoire collection took place solely once the T cell response had peaked. It should be noted that donors were predominantly white British and more often female, and clonal diversity was possibly underestimated.

Germline V gives CDR1 MDHEN, CDR2 SYDVKM. Deletions cut 1 base from V and 5 bases from J, with 11 bases between. The CDR3 loop spans 14 amino acids. The data were produced by immunoSEQ multiplex PCR, yet TCRdb's version contains in-frame clones alone and is incomplete. The top ten clones hold around 28% of a sample with tens of thousands of clones, around 81% of them seen once. A word on this clone: Its antigen is unidentified.

The input for sequencing was peripheral blood, taken 28 days after the second AZD1222 dose. The rearrangement joins TRBV28 to TRBJ2-5; tentative D call: TRBD1 (6 bases). This TCR was recovered from an adult who received the AZD1222 COVID-19 vaccine. The CDR3 DNA reads TGTGCCAGCAGTTTATCAGGGGTCGGGGAGACCCAGTACTTC. Translating it yields CASSLSGVGETQYF.